These 25 T cell receptor beta chains were sequenced from one sample in a study of CD8+ T cells in alopecia areata. Extracted RNA was reverse transcribed into cDNA, the sequencing template. Clones were sequenced by immunoSEQ multiplex PCR, and TCRdb holds only the in-frame ones, with some missing. This sample has about 200,000 clones, with less than 65% found just once. Treatment given: oral pan-JAK inhibitor, 5-10 mg twice daily. This specimen consisted of CD4+ T cells sorted from blood, obtained at week 4, from a patient treated with tofacitinib. These receptor sequences come from a human donor with alopecia areata.

The V gene is TRBV7-9, the J gene TRBJ2-7; D is possibly TRBD1 or TRBD2 (5 bases each). Trimming shortened V by 4 bases and J by 5 bases, and 12 bases separated the two germline ends. This CDR3 spans 13 amino acids. Looked up from germline, CDR1 is SEHNR and CDR2 is FQNEAQ (reference sequence). The CDR3, as DNA: TGTGCCAGCAGCTATCGGGGCGGTAACGAGCAGTACTTC. This encodes CASSYRGGNEQYF.

A single count supports this clone. This sequence joins TRBV7-8 and TRBJ1-2; 7 nucleotides agree with TRBD1. CDR1 is SGHVS and CDR2 is FQNEAQ in the germline V gene. CDR3 length equals 12 residues. J gave up 3 bases and V 5 bases, and 0 bases lay outside the gene matches. The CDR3 sequence: CASSQGDYGYTF. The CDR3 DNA follows: TGTGCCAGCAGCCAGGGGGACTATGGCTACACCTTC.

This clone is a singleton in its sample. This chain connects TRBV7-2 to TRBJ1-5; D is perhaps TRBD1 (5 bases). V gave up 5 bases and J gave up 2 bases, with 10 bases separating them. The CDR3 runs to 14 residues. In germline, CDR1 is SGHTA, CDR2 FQGNSA. CDR3 bases: TGTGCCAGCAGCCGGGACCGGGGCAATCAGCCCCAGCATTTT. Translated: CASSRDRGNQPQHF. The full variable domain, in which reference TRBV7-2 and TRBJ1-5 provide the parts outside the CDR3, is GAGVSQSPSNKVTEKGKDVELRCDPISGHTALYWYRQSLGQGLEFLIYFQGNSAPDKSGLPSDRFSAERTGGSVSTLTIQRTQQEDSAVYLCASSRDRGNQPQHFGDGTRLSIL.

The gene calls are TRBV27 and TRBJ1-5; weak D call: TRBD1 (6 bases). With 5 bases removed from V and 3 bases from J, the gap between germline ends came to 8 bases. The CDR3 is made up of 13 amino acids. CDR1 and CDR2 from the germline V gene are MNHEY and SMNVEV (reference sequence). CDR3 DNA sequence: TGTGCCAGCAGTGACAGGTACAATCAGCCCCAGCATTTT. Protein product: CASSDRYNQPQHF.

V is TRBV5-6 and J is TRBJ2-5; 9 bases agree with TRBD1. Losses at the gene ends were 4 bases for V and 6 bases for J; bases not matched to a gene: 7. CDR1 and CDR2 from the germline V gene are SGHDT and YYEEEE. The CDR3 extends over 14 amino acids. CDR3 protein: CASSHYRGRKTQYF. CDR3 nucleotides: TGTGCCAGCAGCCATTACAGGGGGCGAAAGACCCAGTACTTC.

The rearrangement uses TRBV14 and TRBJ1-5; D is undetermined. The CDR3 is 13 residues long. Germline V gene data show CDR1 as SGHDN and CDR2 as FVKESK. The V gene lost 3 bases and the J gene lost 5 bases, with 8 bases spanning the gap. The CDR3 DNA reads as TGTGCCAGCAGCCAGGGCGGACATCAGCCCCAGCATTTT. The encoded protein is CASSQGGHQPQHF.

This clone was counted a few times. The chain couples TRBV11-2 to TRBJ2-2; unclear D gene. The V end lost 8 bases, the J end lost 4 bases, and 14 bases lay between the germline ends. The CDR3 is 14 residues long. Germline values: CDR1 SGHAT, CDR2 FQNNGV. Written as DNA, the CDR3 is TGTGCCAGCGCTCCGGGTGTCGTCACCGGGGAGCTGTTTTTT. This codes for CASAPGVVTGELFF.

This clone is termed medium-sized. The chain links TRBV19 to TRBJ2-1; the D is unclear. Trimming left V 6 bases short and J 0 bases short, with 12 bases between. CDR3 length: 15 residues. Looked up from germline, CDR1 is LNHDA and CDR2 is SQIVND (reference sequence). The DNA of the CDR3 is TGTGCCAGTAGACAAGACACGAGCTCCTACAATGAGCAGTTCTTC. Protein product: CASRQDTSSYNEQFF.

V is TRBV25-1 and J is TRBJ1-1, with 7 bases identical to TRBD1. The V gene end was trimmed by 4 bases and the J gene end by 3 bases; junction bases not matched to a gene: 2. From germline, CDR1 is MGHDK and CDR2 SYGVNS. The CDR3 runs 13 residues. CDR3 sequence (DNA): TGTGCCAGCAGTGTGACAGGGTACACTGAAGCTTTCTTT. It yields the protein CASSVTGYTEAFF.

The chain links TRBV6-6 to TRBJ2-1, with D unresolved. Deletions cut 5 bases from V and 8 bases from J, with 22 bases between. Germline CDR1 is MNHNY and CDR2 is SVGAGI (reference sequence). The CDR3 sequence is 16 residues long. The CDR3 DNA reads as TGTGCCAGCAGTACCCATCCATCGAGGCTTTCCCATGAGCAGTTCTTC. Protein sequence: CASSTHPSRLSHEQFF.

The genes are TRBV2 and TRBJ2-2, with D perhaps matching TRBD2 (5 bases). V was shortened by 6 bases and J by 5 bases, with 13 bases between the two germline ends. The germline gives CDR1 SNHLY, CDR2 FYNNEI. The CDR3 sequence is 14 residues long. The DNA for the CDR3 is TGTGCCAGCAGGACGACTACAACAACCGGGGAGCTGTTTTTT. Encoded protein: CASRTTTTTGELFF.

The chain links TRBV29-1 to TRBJ2-1; no clear D gene. The V end lost 3 bases, the J end lost 3 bases, and 9 bases lay between the germline ends. The CDR3 covers 13 residues. CDR1 and CDR2 from the germline V gene are SQVTM and ANQGSEA. CDR3 residues: CSVEVRSYNEQFF. The CDR3 bases are TGCAGCGTTGAGGTCCGCAGCTACAATGAGCAGTTCTTC.

This clone appeared a few times. The gene calls are TRBV7-2 and TRBJ1-4; 7 bases line up with TRBD1. Germline V gene sequence: CDR1 SGHTA, CDR2 FQGNSA. CDR3 size: 16 residues. Losses at the gene ends were 1 base for V and 3 bases for J; bases not matched to a gene: 5. CDR3 coding DNA: TGTGCCAGCAGCTTAGGAGGGGGCAGAGCTAATGAAAAACTGTTTTTT. Translating gives CASSLGGGRANEKLFF.

This chain connects TRBV5-6 to TRBJ2-2; unclear D gene. CDR1 and CDR2 (germline): SGHDT, YYEEEE. The ends were cut back, 3 bases at V and 6 bases at J, with 3 bases in the middle. The CDR3 spans 11 residues. CDR3 DNA sequence: TGTGCCAGCAGCTCATCCGGGGAGCTGTTTTTT. Protein product: CASSSSGELFF.

The chain carries TRBV5-1 and TRBJ2-2; D remains unclear. Trimming stripped 2 bases from V and 2 bases from J, with 10 bases between. The CDR3 runs 15 residues. CDR1 is SGHRS, CDR2 YFSETQ, per germline. CDR3 in amino acids: CASSLLFRNTGELFF. DNA of the CDR3: TGCGCCAGCAGCTTATTATTCCGAAACACCGGGGAGCTGTTTTTT. Together with reference TRBV5-1 and TRBJ2-2, the CDR3 gives the full variable domain: KAGVTQTPRYLIKTRGQQVTLSCSPISGHRSVSWYQQTPGQGLQFLFEYFSETQRNKGNFPGRFSGRQFSNSRSEMNVSTLELGDSALYLCASSLLFRNTGELFFGEGSRLTVL.

The rearrangement links TRBV5-1 to TRBJ2-7; D might be TRBD2 (6 bases). Per germline, CDR1 SGHRS and CDR2 YFSETQ. This CDR3 has 13 residues. Trimming shortened V by 4 bases and J by 4 bases, and 12 bases separated the two germline ends. The CDR3 protein is CASSARGEYEQYF. CDR3 sequence (DNA): TGCGCCAGCAGCGCGCGGGGAGAGTACGAGCAGTACTTC.

The chain combines TRBV6-5 with TRBJ2-1; D remains ambiguous. The germline V gene encodes CDR1 MNHEY and CDR2 SVGAGI. The CDR3 loop spans 13 amino acids. Trimming cost V 0 bases and J 10 bases, with 10 bases left between them. CDR3 amino acids: CASSYSGRREQFF. CDR3 DNA sequence: TGTGCCAGCAGTTACTCCGGCCGGCGGGAGCAGTTCTTC.

This chain connects TRBV29-1 to TRBJ2-1, with 16 bases that match TRBD2. Per the germline V gene, CDR1 is SQVTM and CDR2 is ANQGSEA. This CDR3 region has 15 residues. Trimming cost V 4 bases and J 9 bases; bases outside gene matches: 6. The CDR3 sequence: CSVVAGLAGGLEQFF. The DNA of the CDR3 is TGCAGCGTTGTGGCGGGACTAGCGGGGGGGCTTGAGCAGTTCTTC.

The chain couples TRBV29-1 to TRBJ1-2; a possible D gene is TRBD1 (5 bases). Germline-derived CDR1 and CDR2 are SQVTM and ANQGSEA. Trimming took off 3 bases at V and 8 bases at J, with 13 bases between the two ends. CDR3 size: 12 residues. Here the CDR3 reads CSVDRDVTGYTF. For the CDR3, the DNA is TGCAGCGTTGACAGGGACGTGACCGGCTACACCTTC.

The CDR3 DNA sequence: TGTGCCACCTCGCGATTAGCCAAAAACATTCAGTACTTC. Translation gives CATSRLAKNIQYF. V is TRBV2 and J is TRBJ2-4, with no clear D. V was clipped by 10 bases and J by 0 bases, with 10 bases between them. In germline, CDR1 is SNHLY, CDR2 FYNNEI. This CDR3 has 13 residues.

The chain is built from TRBV29-1 and TRBJ1-2; TRBD1 might be the D (6 bases). CDR3 length: 13 amino acids. Germline loops: CDR1 SQVTM, CDR2 ANQGSEA. The V end lost 7 bases, the J end lost 3 bases, and 15 bases lay between the germline ends. The chain's CDR3 is CSDRDMSHYGYTF. The DNA of the CDR3 is TGCAGCGACCGGGACATGTCGCACTATGGCTACACCTTC.

The chain combines TRBV29-1 with TRBJ1-1; D might be TRBD1 (6 bases). V lost 5 bases, J lost 1 base, and 14 bases lay in between. Germline V gene lookup returns CDR1 SQVTM and CDR2 ANQGSEA. The CDR3 has 14 amino acids. The CDR3 here is CSVWIGGQNTEAFF. The CDR3 DNA is TGCAGCGTTTGGATAGGGGGTCAGAACACTGAAGCTTTCTTT.

The V gene is TRBV29-1, the J gene TRBJ2-7; 7 bases agree with TRBD1. CDR3 length equals 17 residues. V was clipped by 7 bases and J by 0 bases; unmatched bases: 18. CDR1 and CDR2 from the germline V gene are SQVTM and ANQGSEA. CDR3 region: CSESKAENRGSSYEQYF. CDR3 nucleotides: TGCAGCGAATCTAAGGCGGAAAACAGGGGCAGCTCCTACGAGCAGTACTTC.

This clone was recorded a few times. The chain is built from TRBV29-1 and TRBJ2-4; 9 bases map to TRBD2. The CDR3 has 14 amino acids. J gave up 1 base and V 3 bases, and 1 base lay outside the gene matches. In germline, CDR1 is SQVTM, CDR2 ANQGSEA. DNA of the CDR3: TGCAGCGTTGAGCGGGGGGGCGCCAAAAACATTCAGTACTTC. It encodes CSVERGGAKNIQYF. Using reference TRBV29-1 and TRBJ2-4 for the parts outside the CDR3, the full variable domain is SAVISQKPSRDICQRGTSLTIQCQVDSQVTMMFWYRQQPGQSLTLIATANQGSEATYESGFVIDKFPISRPNLTFSTLTVSNMSPEDSSIYLCSVERGGAKNIQYFGAGTRLSVL.

The chain carries TRBV30 and TRBJ1-6, with no clear D. The CDR3 is 12 residues long. Looked up from germline, CDR1 is GTSNPN and CDR2 is SVGIG (reference sequence). V dropped 1 base and J dropped 9 bases, with 7 bases sitting between them. The CDR3 is CAWSGPSSPLHF. CDR3 coding DNA: TGTGCCTGGAGTGGCCCGAGTTCACCCCTCCACTTT. Complete variable domain (other parts from reference TRBV30 and TRBJ1-6): SQTIHQWPATLVQPVGSPLSLECTVEGTSNPNLYWYRQAAGRGLQLLFYSVGIGQISSEVPQNLSASRPQDRQFILSSKKLLLSDSGFYLCAWSGPSSPLHFGNGTRLTVT.